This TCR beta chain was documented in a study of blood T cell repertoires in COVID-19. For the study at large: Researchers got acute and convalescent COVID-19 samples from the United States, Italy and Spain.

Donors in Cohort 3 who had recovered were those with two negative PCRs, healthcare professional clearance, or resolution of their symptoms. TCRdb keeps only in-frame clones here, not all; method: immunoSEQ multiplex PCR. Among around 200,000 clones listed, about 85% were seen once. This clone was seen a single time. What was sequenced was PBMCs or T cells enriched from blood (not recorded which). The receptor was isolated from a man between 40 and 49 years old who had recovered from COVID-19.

DNA of the CDR3: TGCGCCAGCAGCATCGGGACTTCCGTATCCGGGGAGCTGTTTTTT. This codes for CASSIGTSVSGELFF. The chain couples TRBV5-1 to TRBJ2-2, with D possibly matching TRBD2 (6 bases). CDR1 and CDR2 (germline): SGHRS, YFSETQ. This CDR3 has 15 amino acids. The V end was cut by 4 bases, the J end by 6 bases, with 16 bases between.